The rows below give T cell receptor beta chains drawn from one sample of a study of spatial heterogeneity in lung cancer. TCRdb passed the 5' RACE reads through MiXCR, listing each CDR3 protein once. The top ten hold roughly 22% of the sample, which has fewer than 100,000 distinct CDR3 sequences, roughly a fifth seen once. Sequenced material: PBMCs, taken at follow-up. The receptor source for this set is a male donor with early-stage non-small cell lung cancer. Both conserved end residues are part of each CDR3. The D gene is left open where the match is weak. Some rows have no size entry. The others give once, few or many, or a class for an expanded clone.

TRBJ1-4 TRBV7-9 NA NA CASSLALSVATNEKLFF TGTGCCAGCAGCTTAGCGCTCTCGGTTGCAACTAATGAAAAACTGTTTTTT
TRBJ2-2 TRBV6-6 NA NA CASGGLGATGELFF TGTGCCAGCGGGGGGCTAGGAGCCACCGGGGAGCTGTTTTTT
TRBJ1-5 TRBV4-1 NA NA CASSQDFHSINQPQHF TGCGCCAGCAGCCAAGATTTTCACAGTATCAATCAGCCCCAGCATTTT
TRBJ1-4 TRBV6-6 NA NA CASNRGASNEKLFF TGTGCCAGCAATAGGGGGGCTTCTAATGAAAAACTGTTTTTT
TRBJ1-5 TRBV19 NA NA CASSITVAGDNQPQHF TGTGCCAGTAGTATTACCGTCGCAGGGGATAATCAGCCCCAGCATTTT
TRBJ1-1 TRBV6-5 NA few CASSYSSRNTEAFF TGTGCCAGCAGTTACTCGTCTAGGAACACTGAAGCTTTCTTT
TRBJ2-1 TRBV30 NA NA CAWSVGSRTFSSYNEQFF TGTGCCTGGAGTGTGGGTAGCAGAACTTTTAGCTCCTACAATGAGCAGTTCTTC
TRBJ1-3 TRBV5-1 NA few CASSLRSQGEGNTIYF TGCGCCAGCAGCTTGCGGTCACAAGGGGAGGGAAACACCATATATTTT
TRBJ2-2 TRBV7-8 NA few CASSSSGTGELFF TGTGCCAGCAGCAGTTCGGGCACCGGGGAGCTGTTTTTT
TRBJ1-2 TRBV3-1 NA NA CASSQERYGYTF TGTGCCAGCAGCCAAGAGCGGTATGGCTACACCTTC
TRBJ2-7 TRBV20-1 NA few CSARDRTAQYF TGCAGTGCTAGAGATCGGACAGCGCAGTACTTC
TRBJ2-1 TRBV20-1 NA NA CSATIYGRNNEQFF TGCAGTGCGACCATTTATGGCAGGAACAATGAGCAGTTCTTC
TRBJ2-5 TRBV7-2 TRBD2 few CASSSGLAETQYF TGTGCCAGCAGCTCCGGACTAGCCGAGACCCAGTACTTC
TRBJ2-1 TRBV5-1 TRBD2 few CASSLVAGVNSYNEQFF TGCGCCAGCAGCTTGGTGGCGGGAGTCAACTCCTACAATGAGCAGTTCTTC
TRBJ2-7 TRBV3-1 TRBD1 NA CASSPPGTGGDEQYF TGTGCCAGCAGCCCCCCCGGGACAGGGGGCGACGAGCAGTACTTC
TRBJ2-1 TRBV4-2 NA NA CASSQGLEVVDEQFF TGTGCCAGCAGCCAAGGGCTAGAGGTAGTCGATGAGCAGTTCTTC
TRBJ1-1 TRBV15 NA NA CATSLYSNTEAFF TGTGCCACCAGCCTTTACTCGAACACTGAAGCTTTCTTT
TRBJ2-5 TRBV29-1 NA NA CSVDQLGAETQYF TGCAGCGTTGATCAGTTGGGGGCCGAGACCCAGTACTTC
TRBJ1-2 TRBV4-3 NA many CASSQVYRDGYTF TGCGCCAGCAGCCAAGTTTACAGGGATGGCTACACCTTC
TRBJ2-3 TRBV20-1 TRBD2 many CSARDHRGGTDTQYF TGCAGTGCTAGAGATCACCGGGGGGGCACAGATACGCAGTATTTT
TRBJ1-5 TRBV30 NA few CAWGPGTERQPQHF TGTGCCTGGGGCCCCGGGACCGAGCGACAGCCCCAGCATTTT
TRBJ2-5 TRBV19 NA many CASSIKWGVQETQYF TGTGCCAGTAGTATCAAGTGGGGGGTTCAAGAGACCCAGTACTTC
TRBJ1-3 TRBV14 NA NA CASSTGGSSGNTIYF TGTGCCAGCAGCACCGGGGGGAGCTCTGGAAACACCATATATTTT
TRBJ1-1 TRBV6-5 NA many CASRPGARGSTEAFF TGTGCCAGCAGGCCCGGGGCAAGGGGCAGTACTGAAGCTTTCTTT
TRBJ1-5 TRBV27 NA NA CASSFIKDQPQHF TGTGCCAGCAGTTTTATAAAGGATCAGCCCCAGCATTTT
TRBJ1-5 TRBV27 TRBD1 few CASSFGAGGNQPQHF TGTGCCAGCAGTTTTGGGGCAGGGGGTAATCAGCCCCAGCATTTT
TRBJ2-1 TRBV12-3/TRBV12-4 NA NA CASRQGISYNEQFF TGTGCCAGCAGACAGGGTATCTCCTACAATGAGCAGTTCTTC
TRBJ2-5 TRBV5-6 NA NA CASSYTASQETQYF TGTGCCAGCAGCTATACAGCTTCCCAAGAGACCCAGTACTTC
TRBJ2-5 TRBV20-1 TRBD2 few CSAKGLGAQSQETQYF TGCAGTGCTAAGGGACTAGGGGCGCAAAGCCAAGAGACCCAGTACTTC
TRBJ2-1 TRBV11-2 TRBD2 many CASSTSLITGLAGDEQFF TGTGCCAGCAGCACTAGCCTCATAACCGGGCTAGCGGGAGATGAGCAGTTCTTC